This T cell receptor (beta chain) emerged from a study of a mutant IDH1 vaccine in newly diagnosed glioma. The overall study: The therapy given earlier, which was standard therapy, consisted of radiotherapy, temozolomide, or both, and most of the patients received both.

Concerning this clone: Its antigen is not identified.

Time point in this sample: week 23, last vaccination. In the vaccine, a single dose held 300 ug of the mutant IDH1 20-mer peptide, along with topical imiquimod. Libraries were prepared by immunoSEQ multiplex PCR; TCRdb keeps only in-frame clonotypes and omits some of them. The sample yields tens of thousands of clones, around four fifths seen once. Germline lookup yields CDR1 MNHNS and CDR2 SASEGT. V trimming: 7 bases; J trimming: 3 bases; junction bases outside the gene matches: 2. The CDR3 runs to 14 residues. General observations from the study: Among top peripheral T cell clonotypes, changes seemed unrelated to pseudoprogression.

V usage is TRBV6-1 and J usage is TRBJ2-7, with TRBD2 matching 14 bases. The sequence was collected from a man aged 50-60 years with glioma. Sequenced here: PBMCs, sampled from a glioma patient whose treatment included an IDH1 peptide vaccine. The CDR3 reads CASTGLAGGYEQYF. The CDR3 DNA follows: TGTGCCAGCACCGGACTAGCGGGGGGCTACGAGCAGTACTTC.